This TCR beta chain was captured by sequencing in a study of PD-1 blockade in mismatch repair-deficient tumors. All patients were mismatch repair deficient, assessed by either PCR or immunohistochemistry. There are 14 residues in the CDR3. V lost 6 bases and J lost 3, with 12 bases in between. CDR1 MNHNS and CDR2 SASEGT come from the germline V gene. Using immunoSEQ multiplex PCR, the repertoire was profiled, and TCRdb retains in-frame clones only, with some absent. The repertoire includes about 68,000 clones, approximately 82% of them detected once, and roughly 5.1% sits in the top ten. This chain joins TRBV6-1 and TRBJ1-5, with D tentatively TRBD1 (5 bases). The sequencing here drew on peripheral blood, taken 2 weeks after starting pembrolizumab. This sequence was found in an adult with mismatch repair-deficient cancer. The CDR3 bases are TGTGCCAGCAGCGCCGCGGGACCCAATCAGCCCCAGCATTTT. Encoded protein: CASSAAGPNQPQHF.